Below, 23 T cell receptor beta chains from the same sample are listed, as sequenced in a study of T cells in Graves' hyperthyroidism and ophthalmopathy. RNA transcripts gave rise to amplified TCR beta CDR3 regions. TCR CDR3 regions were first amplified by RT-PCR with HTBI primers. TCRdb passed the multiplex PCR reads through MiXCR, listing each CDR3 protein once. Here the sample spans 330,000 or so distinct CDR3 sequences, roughly 20% being singletons. Source material: blood. The receptor source for this set is a woman in her 40s with Graves' ophthalmopathy.

This clonotype appeared many times. This rearrangement joins TRBV19 to TRBJ1-1; D gene unclear. Trimming took off 5 bases at V and 1 base at J, with 23 bases between the two ends. This CDR3 is 18 amino acids long. Germline loops: CDR1 LNHDA, CDR2 SQIVND (reference sequence). The CDR3: CASSYRNSGAPRNTEAFF. The CDR3 DNA is TGTGCCAGTAGTTACCGAAATAGTGGCGCACCGAGGAACACTGAAGCTTTCTTT.

The table lists this clonotype with many counts. The rearrangement uses TRBV6-5 and TRBJ2-7; TRBD1 agrees at 8 bases. The CDR3 runs to 15 residues. V gave up 5 bases and J gave up 3 bases; unmatched junction bases: 9. The germline V gene has CDR1 MNHEY and CDR2 SVGAGI. As DNA, the CDR3 is TGTGCCAGCAGTCCCGGACAGGGTGAAGTCTACGAGCAGTACTTC. Translated, it gives CASSPGQGEVYEQYF.

This chain joins TRBV19 and TRBJ2-5; 9 bases align to TRBD1. Germline assignment: CDR1 LNHDA and CDR2 SQIVND (reference sequence). The J segment lost 5 bases and the V segment lost 5 bases, leaving 21 bases of the junction unmatched. This CDR3 contains 19 residues. This chain's CDR3 is CASSARDRATDLASETQYF. CDR3 in DNA: TGTGCCAGTAGTGCGCGGGACAGGGCGACTGACCTCGCAAGTGAGACCCAGTACTTC.

This clonotype was recorded many times. This sequence joins TRBV19 and TRBJ1-5; unclear D gene. CDR1 and CDR2 from the germline V gene are LNHDA and SQIVND (reference sequence). The CDR3 runs 14 residues. Trimming removed 2 bases from V and 1 base from J, with 6 bases in between. CDR3 DNA: TGTGCCAGTAGTATAACCGCCAGCAATCAGCCCCAGCATTTT. Translation: CASSITASNQPQHF.

This clonotype has ten or more counts. The chain combines TRBV28 with TRBJ2-7; 9 bases map to TRBD1. The CDR3 sequence is 15 residues long. The V gene's germline CDR1 is MDHEN and CDR2 SYDVKM. The junction had 13 bases not matched to a gene; V was cut back by 8 bases and J by 5 bases. The CDR3 DNA sequence: TGTGCCAGCTCCCCAGCGGGACAGGGACCGGACGAGCAGTACTTC. Residues: CASSPAGQGPDEQYF.

This chain uses TRBV24-1 with TRBJ2-5; 10 nucleotides align to TRBD1. The CDR3 is 15 amino acids. Germline V gives CDR1 KGHDR, CDR2 SFDVKD. The trim removed 11 bases at V and 5 bases at J, leaving 13 bases unmatched. The CDR3 DNA reads as TGTGCCATCCCACGGGGGACAGGGGTTGAGGAGACCCAGTACTTC. Encoded protein: CAIPRGTGVEETQYF.

At least ten counts were recorded for this clonotype. The V call is TRBV5-1, the J call TRBJ2-5; a possible D gene is TRBD2 (5 bases). Germline assignment: CDR1 SGHRS and CDR2 YFSETQ. Trimming removed 7 bases at V and 5 bases at J, with 21 bases between. This CDR3 is built from 15 residues. CDR3 amino acids: CASGRLSASRETQYF. In nucleotides, the CDR3 is TGCGCCAGCGGGAGACTATCCGCCTCCCGGGAGACCCAGTACTTC.

In this sample, this clonotype turned up many times. The CDR3 here is CASSPGVTEAFF. CDR3 nucleotide sequence: TGTGCCAGCAGTCCAGGGGTTACTGAAGCTTTCTTT. V gene TRBV28 combines with J gene TRBJ1-1; weak D call: TRBD1 (6 bases). Germline CDR1 is MDHEN and CDR2 is SYDVKM. The CDR3 consists of 12 residues. The germline V and J ends were trimmed by 5 bases and 5 bases, with 9 bases remaining between them. The entire variable domain, with the rest obtained from reference TRBV28 and TRBJ1-1, is as follows: DVKVTQSSRYLVKRTGEKVFLECVQDMDHENMFWYRQDPGLGLRLIYFSYDVKMKEKGDIPEGYSVSREKKERFSLILESASTNQTSMYLCASSPGVTEAFFGQGTRLTVV.

This clonotype has at least ten counts. The germline gene is not matched at one end of the junction; a read error may be the cause. The V and J genes are TRBV7-7 and TRBJ2-2; TRBD2 is a possible D gene (7 bases). CDR3 length equals 17 residues. Germline CDR1 reads SSHAT; CDR2 reads FNYEAQ (reference sequence). This CDR3 is CASSGRGRRGDTGELFF. CDR3 DNA: TGTGCTAGCAGCGGCCGGGGGCGCCGGGGGGACACCGGGGAGCTGTTTTTT.

Many counts were recorded for this clonotype. The rearrangement uses TRBV5-1 and TRBJ2-5, with a possible D match to TRBD2 (6 bases). Germline values: CDR1 SGHRS, CDR2 YFSETQ. The CDR3 is 15 residues long. Trimming took off 0 bases at V and 5 bases at J, with 14 bases between the two ends. CDR3 region: CASSLEDGGRETQYF. In nucleotides, the CDR3 is TGCGCCAGCAGCTTGGAGGATGGAGGGAGGGAGACCCAGTACTTC. The variable domain in full, with the rest retrieved from reference TRBV5-1 and TRBJ2-5, is KAGVTQTPRYLIKTRGQQVTLSCSPISGHRSVSWYQQTPGQGLQFLFEYFSETQRNKGNFPGRFSGRQFSNSRSEMNVSTLELGDSALYLCASSLEDGGRETQYFGPGTRLLVL.

This clonotype was found many times. V and J are TRBV20-1 and TRBJ2-2; D uncertain. CDR1 is DFQATT, CDR2 SNEGSKA, per germline (reference sequence). The CDR3 consists of 14 residues. V was trimmed by 5 bases and J by 4 bases, leaving 14 bases between them. CDR3 sequence: CSAPDQSPTGELFF. As DNA, the CDR3 is TGCAGTGCTCCCGATCAAAGCCCCACCGGGGAGCTGTTTTTT.

Many counts were recorded for this clonotype. The V gene is TRBV12-3 or TRBV12-4, the J gene TRBJ1-1, with 12 bases identical to TRBD1. This CDR3 spans 14 amino acids. Germline trimming cut 6 bases from V and 3 bases from J; bases unmatched to any gene: 2. CDR3 loop: CASRGQGAHTEAFF. CDR3 DNA: TGTGCCAGCAGGGGACAGGGGGCGCACACTGAAGCTTTCTTT.

The chain couples TRBV30 to TRBJ2-7; D is uncertain. Trimming took off 0 bases at V and 0 bases at J, with 9 bases between the two ends. The CDR3 is 14 residues long. Germline CDR1 reads GTSNPN; CDR2 reads SVGIG (reference sequence). DNA of the CDR3: TGTGCCTGGAGTGTAGGCGGTAGCTCCTACGAGCAGTACTTC. This translates into CAWSVGGSSYEQYF.

This clonotype occurred many times. The rearrangement uses TRBV12-3 or TRBV12-4 and TRBJ2-7; TRBD2 is a possible D gene (5 bases). V dropped 2 bases and J dropped 2 bases, with 7 bases sitting between them. The CDR3 contains 13 residues. CDR3 amino acids: CASSLRTPYEQYF. The CDR3 coding sequence is TGTGCCAGCAGTTTAAGGACTCCCTACGAGCAGTACTTC.

This clonotype was observed at least ten times. The rearrangement uses TRBV29-1 and TRBJ2-7; D is possibly TRBD1 (6 bases). Looked up from germline, CDR1 is SQVTM and CDR2 is ANQGSEA. The V end lost 4 bases, the J end lost 4 bases, and 11 bases lay between the germline ends. The CDR3 spans 12 residues. CDR3 nucleotide sequence: TGCAGCGTTGGTCGCAGGGGATACGAGCAGTACTTC. It yields the protein CSVGRRGYEQYF.

V and J are TRBV12-5 and TRBJ1-2, with a possible D match to TRBD1 (5 bases). Germline CDR1 and CDR2: LGHNT and FRNRAP. V lost 7 bases, J lost 7 bases, and 25 bases lay in between. This CDR3 has 16 residues. The CDR3 nucleotides read TGTGCTAGTGCCCCCGGGCAGGGTGGCTTTGATTCTGGCTACACCTTC. It yields the protein CASAPGQGGFDSGYTF.

There are many counts of this clonotype. The chain has TRBV30 and TRBJ2-2; the match to TRBD1 covers 7 bases. CDR1 is GTSNPN and CDR2 is SVGIG in the germline V gene (reference sequence). The V and J ends lost 5 bases and 2 bases, in that order; junction bases with no gene match: 2. The CDR3 is 13 residues long. The CDR3 sequence is CAWWDSNTGELFF. In DNA, the CDR3 is TGTGCCTGGTGGGACAGTAACACCGGGGAGCTGTTTTTT.

The CDR3 DNA follows: TGTGCCTGGAGTTTCCCACACGTAGATCAGCCCCAGCATTTT. Encoded protein: CAWSFPHVDQPQHF. J is TRBJ1-5 and V is TRBV30; no firm D call. Germline V gene sequence: CDR1 GTSNPN, CDR2 SVGIG (reference sequence). The CDR3 runs to 14 residues. Trimming took off 2 bases at V and 5 bases at J, with 13 bases between the two ends.

Ten or more counts support this clonotype. The rearrangement joins TRBV9 to TRBJ2-7, with a tentative D call TRBD2 (6 bases). Germline V gene lookup returns CDR1 SGDLS and CDR2 YYNGEE. The CDR3 spans 15 residues. With 5 bases removed from V and 2 bases from J, the gap between germline ends came to 17 bases. The CDR3 is CASSYRDSRTYEQYF. The DNA of the CDR3 is TGTGCCAGCAGTTACCGGGACTCTCGAACCTACGAGCAGTACTTC.

There are many counts of this clonotype. The chain combines TRBV19 with TRBJ1-1; D remains unclear. V shed 3 bases and J shed 5 bases, with 7 bases lying between them. The CDR3 has 12 amino acids. Germline V gives CDR1 LNHDA, CDR2 SQIVND (reference sequence). As DNA, the CDR3 is TGTGCCAGTAGTATGGGAGGGACTGAAGCTTTCTTT. Amino acid sequence: CASSMGGTEAFF. Filled out from reference TRBV19 and TRBJ1-1, the complete variable domain reads DGGITQSPKYLFRKEGQNVTLSCEQNLNHDAMYWYRQDPGQGLRLIYYSQIVNDFQKGDIAEGYSVSREKKESFPLTVTSAQKNPTAFYLCASSMGGTEAFFGQGTRLTVV.

This clonotype was observed many times. The chain carries TRBV10-2 and TRBJ1-2; 7 nucleotides agree with TRBD1. This CDR3 contains 16 residues. The germline V gene encodes CDR1 WSHSY and CDR2 SAAADI. The V and J ends lost 2 bases and 4 bases, in that order; junction bases with no gene match: 10. This CDR3 is CASSEEEGGAGYGYTF. The CDR3 DNA follows: TGCGCCAGCAGTGAGGAGGAAGGGGGCGCGGGCTATGGCTACACCTTC.

This clonotype was observed many times. V usage is TRBV7-9 and J usage is TRBJ2-7; either TRBD1 or TRBD2 may supply D (5 bases each). The CDR3 loop spans 13 amino acids. CDR1 and CDR2 (germline): SEHNR, FQNEAQ (reference sequence). The V end lost 5 bases, the J end lost 12 bases, and 20 bases lay between the germline ends. The CDR3 sequence is CASSPPGGSEGYF. The CDR3, as DNA: TGTGCCAGCAGCCCTCCTGGGGGATCCGAGGGGTACTTC.

The J gene is TRBJ2-2, the V gene TRBV29-1; 14 bases fit TRBD2. The length of the CDR3 is 15 residues. V shed 7 bases and J 1 base; nucleotides not matched to a gene: 2. Looked up from germline, CDR1 is SQVTM and CDR2 is ANQGSEA. The CDR3 loop is CSAGTSGRNTGELFF. The CDR3 DNA is TGCAGCGCCGGGACTAGCGGGAGGAACACCGGGGAGCTGTTTTTT.